This record looks at one T cell receptor beta chain sequence and its context. The CDR3 sequence is 18 residues long. Germline V gene lookup returns CDR1 SGHVS and CDR2 FNYEAQ. The J segment lost 1 base and the V segment lost 5 bases, leaving 9 bases of the junction unmatched. The entry originates in a study of blood T cell repertoires in COVID-19. Study-wide context: Specimens from acute and convalescent COVID-19 originated in the United States, Italy and Spain. T cells, B-cell-depleted T cells, or PBMCs supplied cDNA or gDNA.

Authors' data handling: By means of reference gene primer amplification, nucleated cell counts were estimated. Produced via immunoSEQ multiplex PCR; TCRdb's table is partial and in-frame only. That table supplies the V and J calls and clone size; D and trimming were determined from the DNA. The data hold about 110,000 clones, with about 85% observed a single time. What was sequenced was peripheral blood. The TCR originated in a human donor in a cohort sampled during active COVID-19. V usage is TRBV7-6 and J usage is TRBJ1-5; TRBD1 aligns across 12 bases. This chain's CDR3 is CASSPGTGGPISNQPQHF. CDR3 in DNA: TGTGCCAGCAGCCCCGGGACAGGGGGCCCCATAAGCAATCAGCCCCAGCATTTT. Full variable domain (remainder filled in from reference TRBV7-6 and TRBJ1-5): GAGVSQSPRYKVTKRGQDVALRCDPISGHVSLYWYRQALGQGPEFLTYFNYEAQQDKSGLPNDRFSAERPEGSISTLTIQRTEQRDSAMYRCASSPGTGGPISNQPQHFGDGTRLSIL.